This T cell receptor beta chain originates from a study of regulatory T cells in long-lasting Graves disease. Time point reported: persistent/refractory GD, antithyroid drugs over 5 years with positive TRAb. PBMC RNA served as the TCR library source. Assembly of TCR beta libraries relied on iRepertoire HTBI primers together with Arm-PCR of CDR3 regions. MiXCR was run by TCRdb on the multiplex PCR reads, yielding one entry per CDR3 protein. This sample has roughly 500,000 distinct CDR3 sequences, with 20% to 25% found just once. This clonotype was detected only a few times. Trimming pared 6 bases from V and 6 bases from J, leaving 18 bases between. Germline CDR1 and CDR2: DFQATT and SNEGSKA (reference sequence). The length of the CDR3 is 14 residues.

This clonotype originated in a female donor with Graves disease. V gene TRBV20-1 combines with J gene TRBJ1-5, with D maybe TRBD1 (6 bases). The sequences come from peripheral blood mononuclear cells (PBMCs), collected when the disease was refractory, from a patient treated with antithyroid drugs. As DNA, the CDR3 is TGCAGTGCCTACATATCGGGGGCGCGTCAGCCCCAGCATTTT. It translates to CSAYISGARQPQHF.